This TCR beta chain was observed in a study of CXCR3-negative and CXCR3-positive naive CD8 T cells. Study summary: Cumulative TRB read yield was roughly 140 million, averaging about 1.5 +/- 0.3 million per library.

Germline V gene sequence: CDR1 MNHNY, CDR2 SVGAGI (reference sequence). The CDR3 is 14 amino acids. Study results and caveats: It was found that naive subsets had comparable surface CD5, and TCR strength was inferred from TRB CDR3 properties.

On this clonotype itself: Its antigen remains unknown.

cDNA libraries for TRB were generated by 5' RACE incorporating UMI labels. TCRdb reworked the 5' RACE reads into one entry per CDR3 protein, no DNA. This sample carries some 41,000 distinct CDR3 sequences, with about 10% going to the ten biggest clones. The sample taken for sequencing was memory CD8+ T cells from blood. This chain links TRBV6-6 with TRBJ1-1. This clonotype was obtained from a human donor in good health. Some clones in this sample may be carry-over from other donors' samples. CDR3 sequence reads: CASSKQPMNTEAFF.